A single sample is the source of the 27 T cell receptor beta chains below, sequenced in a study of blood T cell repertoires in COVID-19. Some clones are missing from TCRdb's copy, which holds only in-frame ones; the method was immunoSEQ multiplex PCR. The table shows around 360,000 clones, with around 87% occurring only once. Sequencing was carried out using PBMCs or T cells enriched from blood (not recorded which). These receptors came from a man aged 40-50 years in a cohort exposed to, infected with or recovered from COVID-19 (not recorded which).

CDR3 DNA sequence: TGTGCCAGCAGCGCGGCGGGTTCAGGGGTAGGCACCTTC. It translates to CASSAAGSGVGTF. The genes are TRBV5-8 and TRBJ1-2, with TRBD1 as a possible D gene (6 bases). The V and J ends lost 4 bases and 13 bases respectively, with 20 bases between them. This CDR3 spans 13 amino acids. Germline assignment: CDR1 SGHTS and CDR2 YDEGEE.

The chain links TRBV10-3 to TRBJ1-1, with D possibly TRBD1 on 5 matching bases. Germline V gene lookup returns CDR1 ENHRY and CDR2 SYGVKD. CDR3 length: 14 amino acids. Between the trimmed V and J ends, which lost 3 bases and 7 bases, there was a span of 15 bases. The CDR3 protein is CAISEREGQSEAFF. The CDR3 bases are TGTGCCATCAGTGAAAGGGAGGGGCAGAGTGAAGCTTTCTTT.

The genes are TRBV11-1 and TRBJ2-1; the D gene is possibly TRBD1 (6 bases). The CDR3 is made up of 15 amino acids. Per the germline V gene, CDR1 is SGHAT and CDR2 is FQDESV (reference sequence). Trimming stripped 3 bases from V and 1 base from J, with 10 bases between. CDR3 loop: CASSLSQGSYNEQFF. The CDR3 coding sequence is TGTGCCAGCAGCTTGTCGCAGGGGTCCTACAATGAGCAGTTCTTC.

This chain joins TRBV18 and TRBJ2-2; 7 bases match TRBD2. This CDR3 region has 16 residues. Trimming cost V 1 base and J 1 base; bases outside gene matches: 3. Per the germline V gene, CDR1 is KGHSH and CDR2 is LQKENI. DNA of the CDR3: TGTGCCAGCTCACCACAATCTAGCGGGAACACCGGGGAGCTGTTTTTT. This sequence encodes CASSPQSSGNTGELFF.

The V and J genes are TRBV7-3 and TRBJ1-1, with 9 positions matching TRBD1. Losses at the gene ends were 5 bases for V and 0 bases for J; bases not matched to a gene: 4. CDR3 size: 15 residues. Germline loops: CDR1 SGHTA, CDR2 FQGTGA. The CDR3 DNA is TGTGCCAGCAGCGCACAGGGGGCTGTGAACACTGAAGCTTTCTTT. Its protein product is CASSAQGAVNTEAFF.

CDR3 loop: CASSQAGGGNTGELFF. The DNA of the CDR3 is TGTGCCAGCAGCCAAGCAGGGGGAGGGAACACCGGGGAGCTGTTTTTT. The V call is TRBV3-1 (or the pseudogene TRBV3-2), the J call TRBJ2-2; D may be TRBD1 (7 bases). Germline V gene data show CDR1 as LGHDT and CDR2 as YNNKEL (reference sequence). CDR3 length: 16 amino acids. With 1 base removed from V and 1 base from J, the gap between germline ends came to 10 bases.

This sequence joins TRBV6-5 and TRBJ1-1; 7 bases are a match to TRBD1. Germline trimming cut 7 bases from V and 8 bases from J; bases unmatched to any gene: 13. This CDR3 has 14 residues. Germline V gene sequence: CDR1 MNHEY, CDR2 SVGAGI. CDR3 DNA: TGTGCCAGCACCTTAAGACAGGGAGCGACGGAAGCTTTCTTT. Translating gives CASTLRQGATEAFF.

The CDR3 protein is CASSPRWTSSYEQYF. The CDR3 DNA follows: TGTGCCAGCAGCCCACGCTGGACTAGCTCCTACGAGCAGTACTTC. The chain links TRBV5-6 to TRBJ2-7, with TRBD2 identical over 7 bases. The CDR3 spans 15 residues. Germline CDR1 reads SGHDT; CDR2 reads YYEEEE. The trim removed 4 bases at V and 0 bases at J, leaving 7 bases unmatched.

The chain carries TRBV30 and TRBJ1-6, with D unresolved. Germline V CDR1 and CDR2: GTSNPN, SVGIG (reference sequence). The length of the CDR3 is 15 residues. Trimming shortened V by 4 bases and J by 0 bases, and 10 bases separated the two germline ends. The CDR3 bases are TGTGCCTGGACCCCCTCCAGCTCCTATAATTCACCCCTCCACTTT. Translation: CAWTPSSSYNSPLHF. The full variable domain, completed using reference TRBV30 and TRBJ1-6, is SQTIHQWPATLVQPVGSPLSLECTVEGTSNPNLYWYRQAAGRGLQLLFYSVGIGQISSEVPQNLSASRPQDRQFILSSKKLLLSDSGFYLCAWTPSSSYNSPLHFGNGTRLTVT.

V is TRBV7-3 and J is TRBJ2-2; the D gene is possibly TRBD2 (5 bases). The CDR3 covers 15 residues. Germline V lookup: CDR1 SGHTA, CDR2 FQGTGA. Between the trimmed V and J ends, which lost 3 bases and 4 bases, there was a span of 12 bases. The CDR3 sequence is CASSFTSLSTGELFF. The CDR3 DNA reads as TGTGCCAGCAGCTTCACTAGTCTTAGCACCGGGGAGCTGTTTTTT.

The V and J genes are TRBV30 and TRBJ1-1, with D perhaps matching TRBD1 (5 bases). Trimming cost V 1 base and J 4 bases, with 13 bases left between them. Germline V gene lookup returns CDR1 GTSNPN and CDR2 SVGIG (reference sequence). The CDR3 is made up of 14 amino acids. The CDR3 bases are TGTGCCTGGAGTGGCCGGACGGGGGGCACTGAAGCTTTCTTT. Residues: CAWSGRTGGTEAFF.

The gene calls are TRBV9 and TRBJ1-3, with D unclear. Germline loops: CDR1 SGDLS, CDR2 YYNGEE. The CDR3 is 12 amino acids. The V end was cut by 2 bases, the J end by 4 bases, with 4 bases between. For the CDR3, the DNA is TGTGCCAGCAGCGTTACAGGAAACACCATATATTTT. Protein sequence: CASSVTGNTIYF.

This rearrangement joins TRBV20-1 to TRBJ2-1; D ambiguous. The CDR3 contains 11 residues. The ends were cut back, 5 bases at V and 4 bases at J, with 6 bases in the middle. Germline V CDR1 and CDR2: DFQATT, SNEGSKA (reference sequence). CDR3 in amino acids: CSALRYNEQFF. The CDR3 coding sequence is TGCAGTGCTCTGAGATACAATGAGCAGTTCTTC.

CDR3 residues: CAISEGDQKRNQPQHF. In DNA, the CDR3 is TGTGCCATCAGTGAGGGAGACCAAAAGCGCAATCAGCCCCAGCATTTT. The rearrangement joins TRBV10-3 to TRBJ1-5, with D unclear. V lost 2 bases, J lost 2 bases, and 13 bases lay in between. The CDR3 sequence is 16 residues long. Germline CDR1 reads ENHRY; CDR2 reads SYGVKD.

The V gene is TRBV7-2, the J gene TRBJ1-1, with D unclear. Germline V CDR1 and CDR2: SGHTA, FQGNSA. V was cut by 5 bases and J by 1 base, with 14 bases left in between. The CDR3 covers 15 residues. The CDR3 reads CASSPRLAQNTEAFF. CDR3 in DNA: TGTGCCAGCAGCCCCAGGCTGGCCCAGAACACTGAAGCTTTCTTT.

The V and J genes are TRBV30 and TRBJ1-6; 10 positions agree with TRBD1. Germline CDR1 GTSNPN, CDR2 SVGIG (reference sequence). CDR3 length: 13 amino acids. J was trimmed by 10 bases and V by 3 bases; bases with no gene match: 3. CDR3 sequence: CAWRTGGFSPLHF. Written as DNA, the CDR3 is TGTGCCTGGAGGACAGGGGGCTTCTCACCCCTCCACTTT. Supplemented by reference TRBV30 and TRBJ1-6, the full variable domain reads SQTIHQWPATLVQPVGSPLSLECTVEGTSNPNLYWYRQAAGRGLQLLFYSVGIGQISSEVPQNLSASRPQDRQFILSSKKLLLSDSGFYLCAWRTGGFSPLHFGNGTRLTVT.

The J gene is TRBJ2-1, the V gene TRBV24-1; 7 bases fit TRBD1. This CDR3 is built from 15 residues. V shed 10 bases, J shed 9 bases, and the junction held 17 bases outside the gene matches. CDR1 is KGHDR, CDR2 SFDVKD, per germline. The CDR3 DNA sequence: TGTGCCACAGGGGGCAGGGGGAGTTTTGGAAGTGAGCAGTTCTTC. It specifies CATGGRGSFGSEQFF.

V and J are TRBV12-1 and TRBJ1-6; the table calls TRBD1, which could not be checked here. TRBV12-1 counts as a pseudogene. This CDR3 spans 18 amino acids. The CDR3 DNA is TGTGCCAGCAGCTCCTCCAGGGGCGCTGGATCCTATAATTCACCCCTCCACTTT. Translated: CASSSSRGAGSYNSPLHF.

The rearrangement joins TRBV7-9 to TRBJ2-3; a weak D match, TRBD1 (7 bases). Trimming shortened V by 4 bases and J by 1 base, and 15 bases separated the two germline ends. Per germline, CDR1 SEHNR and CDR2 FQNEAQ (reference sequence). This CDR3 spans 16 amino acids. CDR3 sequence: CASSSTGRKGTDTQYF. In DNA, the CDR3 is TGTGCCAGCAGCTCGACAGGGAGGAAGGGCACAGATACGCAGTATTTT.

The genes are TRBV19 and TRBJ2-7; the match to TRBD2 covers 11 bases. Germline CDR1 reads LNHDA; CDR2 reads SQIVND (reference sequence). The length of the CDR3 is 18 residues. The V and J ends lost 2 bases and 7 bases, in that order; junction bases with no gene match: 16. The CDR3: CASSITGLAGLGFQEQYF. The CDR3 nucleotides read TGTGCCAGTAGTATAACAGGACTAGCGGGCCTGGGCTTTCAGGAGCAGTACTTC.

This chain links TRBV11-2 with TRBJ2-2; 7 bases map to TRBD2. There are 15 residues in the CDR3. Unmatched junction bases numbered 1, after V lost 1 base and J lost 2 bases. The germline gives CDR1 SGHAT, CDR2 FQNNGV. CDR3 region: CASSLVTSNTGELFF. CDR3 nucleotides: TGTGCCAGCAGCTTAGTGACTAGCAACACCGGGGAGCTGTTTTTT.

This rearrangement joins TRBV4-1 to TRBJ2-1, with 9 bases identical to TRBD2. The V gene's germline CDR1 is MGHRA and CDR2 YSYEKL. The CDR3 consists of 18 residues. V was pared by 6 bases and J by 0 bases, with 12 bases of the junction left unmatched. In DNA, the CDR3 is TGCGCCAGCAGTCGACGGTTAGCGGGGGATAGCTCCTACAATGAGCAGTTCTTC. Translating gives CASSRRLAGDSSYNEQFF.

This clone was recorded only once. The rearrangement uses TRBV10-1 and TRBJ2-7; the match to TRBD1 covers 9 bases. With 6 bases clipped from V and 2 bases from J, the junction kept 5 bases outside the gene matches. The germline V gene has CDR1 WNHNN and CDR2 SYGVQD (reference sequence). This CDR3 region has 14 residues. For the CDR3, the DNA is TGCGCCAGCAGAGCCGGGACAGGGCCCTACGAGCAGTACTTC. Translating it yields CASRAGTGPYEQYF.

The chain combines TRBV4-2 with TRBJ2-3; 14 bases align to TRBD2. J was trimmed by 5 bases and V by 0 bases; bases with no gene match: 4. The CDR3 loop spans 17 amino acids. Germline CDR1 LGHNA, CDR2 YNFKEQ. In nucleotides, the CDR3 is TGTGCCAGCAGCCAAGAGGGACTAGCGGGAGTAGTAGATACGCAGTATTTT. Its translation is CASSQEGLAGVVDTQYF.

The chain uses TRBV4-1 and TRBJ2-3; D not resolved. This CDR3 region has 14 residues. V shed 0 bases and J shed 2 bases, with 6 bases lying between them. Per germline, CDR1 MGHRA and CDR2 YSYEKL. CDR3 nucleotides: TGCGCCAGCAGCCAAGATCTGTTCACAGATACGCAGTATTTT. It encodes CASSQDLFTDTQYF.

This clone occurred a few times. In DNA, the CDR3 is TGTGCCAGCAGCTACGGAGGGGTCGGGGCTCGGGCCAACGTCCTGACTTTC. This codes for CASSYGGVGARANVLTF. The chain is built from TRBV7-2 and TRBJ2-6; D is perhaps TRBD2 (6 bases). Germline-derived CDR1 and CDR2 are SGHTA and FQGNSA. The V end lost 4 bases, the J end lost 5 bases, and 18 bases lay between the germline ends. CDR3 length: 17 residues.

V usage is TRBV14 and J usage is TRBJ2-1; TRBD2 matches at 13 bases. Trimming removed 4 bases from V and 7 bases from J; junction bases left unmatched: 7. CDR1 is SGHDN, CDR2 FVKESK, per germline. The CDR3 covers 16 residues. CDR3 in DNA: TGTGCCAGCAGCCTCCTAGGACTAGCGGGAGCTAATGAGCAGTTCTTC. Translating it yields CASSLLGLAGANEQFF.